The 16 T cell receptor beta chains given below trace back to one sample, sequenced in a study of blood T cell repertoires in COVID-19. Clones were read by immunoSEQ multiplex PCR, and TCRdb kept only the in-frame ones, dropping some. The data contain tens of thousands of clones, 88% of them singletons. Sequencing was performed on peripheral blood. The receptors come from a human donor in a cohort sampled during active COVID-19.

This chain links TRBV19 with TRBJ2-5; 10 bases fit TRBD1. The V gene end was trimmed by 6 bases and the J gene end by 7 bases; junction bases not matched to a gene: 8. The CDR3 extends over 14 amino acids. CDR1 is LNHDA, CDR2 SQIVND, per germline (reference sequence). CDR3 amino acids: CASSHPGQGRTQYF. DNA for the CDR3: TGTGCCAGTAGCCACCCGGGACAGGGGAGGACCCAGTACTTC.

The V call is TRBV5-6, the J call TRBJ2-7; the match to TRBD1 covers 9 bases. The V and J ends lost 6 bases and 3 bases, in that order; junction bases with no gene match: 4. The CDR3 loop spans 13 amino acids. The germline gives CDR1 SGHDT, CDR2 YYEEEE. CDR3 nucleotide sequence: TGTGCCAGCAAGACGACAGGGGGCTACGAGCAGTACTTC. This translates into CASKTTGGYEQYF.

V gene TRBV9 combines with J gene TRBJ2-2; 9 bases are a match to TRBD1. CDR3 size: 15 residues. The germline gives CDR1 SGDLS, CDR2 YYNGEE. V trimming: 3 bases; J trimming: 8 bases; junction bases outside the gene matches: 8. The CDR3 DNA is TGTGCCAGCAGCGCGGGACAGGGTCTTTCAGGGGAGCTGTTTTTT. Translating gives CASSAGQGLSGELFF.

The V call is TRBV2, the J call TRBJ1-1, with 7 nucleotides matching TRBD1. Germline V gene sequence: CDR1 SNHLY, CDR2 FYNNEI. This CDR3 is 14 amino acids long. J was trimmed by 4 bases and V by 4 bases; bases with no gene match: 6. CDR3 in DNA: TGTGCCAGCAGTGTGACAGGGTTTAGCACTGAAGCTTTCTTT. This translates into CASSVTGFSTEAFF.

This clone has just one count. The V and J genes are TRBV28 and TRBJ1-1; D unclear. Looked up from germline, CDR1 is MDHEN and CDR2 is SYDVKM. V shed 4 bases and J shed 1 base, with 13 bases lying between them. This CDR3 is 15 amino acids long. The CDR3 spells CASSSWATKNTEAFF. The CDR3 nucleotides are TGTGCCAGCAGTTCATGGGCGACTAAGAACACTGAAGCTTTCTTT.

The chain employs TRBV18 and TRBJ1-1; D is possibly TRBD1 (5 bases). Germline V gives CDR1 KGHSH, CDR2 LQKENI. This CDR3 spans 16 amino acids. Between the trimmed V and J ends, which lost 3 bases and 0 bases, there was a span of 14 bases. CDR3 nucleotides: TGTGCCAGCTCACCGGAGCGGGACTTAATGAACACTGAAGCTTTCTTT. It is translated as CASSPERDLMNTEAFF.

The chain joins TRBV27 to TRBJ2-3; TRBD2 is a possible D gene (6 bases). Trimming stripped 8 bases from V and 3 bases from J, with 18 bases between. Germline CDR1 and CDR2: MNHEY and SMNVEV (reference sequence). This CDR3 has 15 residues. Here the CDR3 reads CASPRLPRGTDTQYF. CDR3 bases: TGTGCCAGCCCCCGCCTACCACGGGGGACAGATACGCAGTATTTT.

The sample holds one count of this clone. The J gene is TRBJ1-2, the V gene TRBV3-1 (or the pseudogene TRBV3-2), with 10 positions matching TRBD1. The V and J ends lost 3 bases and 12 bases, in that order; junction bases with no gene match: 7. The CDR3 contains 13 residues. Germline values: CDR1 LGHDT, CDR2 YNNKEL (reference sequence). The CDR3 DNA reads TGTGCCAGCAGCCACGAGACAGGGGGCGGCAACACCTTC. Encoded protein: CASSHETGGGNTF.

The CDR3 coding sequence is TGTGCCAGCAGACTAGCGGGAGTCCGGCAAGAGACCCAGTACTTC. It codes for CASRLAGVRQETQYF. This chain links TRBV6-5 with TRBJ2-5, with 11 bases fitting TRBD2. Germline assignment: CDR1 MNHEY and CDR2 SVGAGI. The CDR3 extends over 15 amino acids. Germline trimming cut 6 bases from V and 2 bases from J; bases unmatched to any gene: 5.

The chain couples TRBV27 to TRBJ2-7; D perhaps matches TRBD1 (7 bases). The CDR3 is 16 amino acids. Germline V CDR1 and CDR2: MNHEY, SMNVEV (reference sequence). V shed 2 bases and J shed 1 base, with 15 bases lying between them. This chain's CDR3 is CASSLGGGLGSYEQYF. As DNA, the CDR3 is TGTGCCAGCAGTTTAGGAGGGGGCCTCGGATCCTACGAGCAGTACTTC.

This chain joins TRBV30 and TRBJ2-2, with 7 nucleotides matching TRBD2. CDR3 length equals 14 residues. J lost 4 bases, V lost 2 bases, and 4 bases had no gene match. CDR1 and CDR2 (germline): GTSNPN, SVGIG (reference sequence). The CDR3 nucleotides are TGTGCCTGGAGTTTTGCGGGAGTCACCGGGGAGCTGTTTTTT. It specifies CAWSFAGVTGELFF.

The V gene is TRBV12-3 or TRBV12-4, the J gene TRBJ2-7, with TRBD2 identical over 7 bases. J was trimmed by 2 bases and V by 8 bases; bases with no gene match: 6. The CDR3 is 13 amino acids. CDR3 protein: CASGKGGAYEQYF. CDR3 bases: TGTGCCAGCGGTAAGGGAGGGGCCTACGAGCAGTACTTC.

V gene TRBV7-2 combines with J gene TRBJ2-2; no clear D. Trimming shortened V by 1 base and J by 0 bases, and 12 bases separated the two germline ends. This CDR3 contains 17 residues. Germline assignment: CDR1 SGHTA and CDR2 FQGNSA. CDR3 bases: TGTGCCAGCAGCTTAGTTGGTGTTACTTCGAACACCGGGGAGCTGTTTTTT. Encoded protein: CASSLVGVTSNTGELFF.

V gene TRBV6-5 combines with J gene TRBJ1-2; D possibly corresponds to TRBD1 (6 bases). CDR1 and CDR2 from the germline V gene are MNHEY and SVGAGI. The CDR3 length is 15 residues. The V and J ends lost 4 bases and 2 bases respectively, with 14 bases between them. The CDR3 DNA reads as TGTGCCAGCAGTTCATACCAGGGGTCGAACTATGGCTACACCTTC. Its protein is CASSSYQGSNYGYTF.

The V gene is TRBV2, the J gene TRBJ2-2; 7 bases line up with TRBD2. The germline V gene encodes CDR1 SNHLY and CDR2 FYNNEI. The V gene end was trimmed by 7 bases and the J gene end by 1 base; junction bases not matched to a gene: 6. The CDR3 spans 15 residues. The CDR3 DNA reads TGTGCCAGCACTGGGACTACCCTGAACACCGGGGAGCTGTTTTTT. Residues: CASTGTTLNTGELFF. Based on the CDR3 plus reference TRBV2 and TRBJ2-2, the full variable domain is EPEVTQTPSHQVTQMGQEVILRCVPISNHLYFYWYRQILGQKVEFLVSFYNNEISEKSEIFDDQFSVERPDGSNFTLKIRSTKLEDSAMYFCASTGTTLNTGELFFGEGSRLTVL.

The genes are TRBV27 and TRBJ2-3; D remains ambiguous. Germline loops: CDR1 MNHEY, CDR2 SMNVEV (reference sequence). Trimming cost V 3 bases and J 0 bases, with 10 bases left between them. CDR3 length: 15 residues. In DNA form, the CDR3 reads TGTGCCAGCAGTTTCGAGCGACCTAGCACAGATACGCAGTATTTT. This codes for CASSFERPSTDTQYF.